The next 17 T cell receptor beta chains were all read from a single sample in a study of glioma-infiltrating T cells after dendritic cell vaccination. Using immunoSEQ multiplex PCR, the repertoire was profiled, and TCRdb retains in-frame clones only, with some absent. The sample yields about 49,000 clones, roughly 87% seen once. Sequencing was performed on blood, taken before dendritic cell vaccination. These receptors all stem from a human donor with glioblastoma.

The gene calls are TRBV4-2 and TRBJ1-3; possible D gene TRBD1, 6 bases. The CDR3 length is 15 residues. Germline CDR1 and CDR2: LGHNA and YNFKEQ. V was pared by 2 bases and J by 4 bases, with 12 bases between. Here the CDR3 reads CASSQRGQLGNTIYF. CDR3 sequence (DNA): TGTGCCAGCAGCCAACGCGGACAGCTGGGAAACACCATATATTTT.

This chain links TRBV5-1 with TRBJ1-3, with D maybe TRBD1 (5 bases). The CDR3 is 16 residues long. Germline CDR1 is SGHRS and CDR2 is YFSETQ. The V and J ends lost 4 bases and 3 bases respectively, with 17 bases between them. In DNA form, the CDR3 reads TGCGCCAGCAGCCCCCTTGATATGGGGCTTGGAAACACCATATATTTT. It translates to CASSPLDMGLGNTIYF.

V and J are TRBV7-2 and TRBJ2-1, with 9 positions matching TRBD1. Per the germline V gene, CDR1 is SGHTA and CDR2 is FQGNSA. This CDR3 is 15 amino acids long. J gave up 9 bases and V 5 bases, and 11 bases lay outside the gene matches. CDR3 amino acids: CASSPYRGRFSEQFF. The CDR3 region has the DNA TGTGCCAGCAGCCCCTACAGGGGGCGCTTCTCTGAGCAGTTCTTC.

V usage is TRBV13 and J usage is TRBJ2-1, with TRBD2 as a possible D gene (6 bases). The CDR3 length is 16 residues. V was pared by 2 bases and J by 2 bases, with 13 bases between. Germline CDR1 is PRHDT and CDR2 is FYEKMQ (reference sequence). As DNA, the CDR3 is TGTGCCAGCAGCTTATGGGGCGGGATGCCCTACAATGAGCAGTTCTTC. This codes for CASSLWGGMPYNEQFF.

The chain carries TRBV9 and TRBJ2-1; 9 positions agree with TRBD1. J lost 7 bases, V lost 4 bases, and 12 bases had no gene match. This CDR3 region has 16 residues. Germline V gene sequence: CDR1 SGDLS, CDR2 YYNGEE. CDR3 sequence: CASSPRTGEVVNEQFF. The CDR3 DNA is TGTGCCAGCAGCCCCCGGACAGGGGAGGTCGTAAATGAGCAGTTCTTC.

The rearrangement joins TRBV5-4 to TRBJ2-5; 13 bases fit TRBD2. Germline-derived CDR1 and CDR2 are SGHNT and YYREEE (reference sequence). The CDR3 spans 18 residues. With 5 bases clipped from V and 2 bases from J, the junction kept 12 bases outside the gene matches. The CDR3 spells CASSRDWTSGSGQETQYF. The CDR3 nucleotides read TGTGCCAGCAGTCGCGACTGGACTAGCGGGAGTGGGCAAGAGACCCAGTACTTC.

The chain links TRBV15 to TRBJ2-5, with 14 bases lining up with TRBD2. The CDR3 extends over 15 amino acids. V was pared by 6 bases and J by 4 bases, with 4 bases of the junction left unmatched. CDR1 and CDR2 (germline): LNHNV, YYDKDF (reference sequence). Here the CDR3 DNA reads TGTGCCACCAGGTCGGGGACTAGCGGGGGAGAGACCCAGTACTTC. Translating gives CATRSGTSGGETQYF.

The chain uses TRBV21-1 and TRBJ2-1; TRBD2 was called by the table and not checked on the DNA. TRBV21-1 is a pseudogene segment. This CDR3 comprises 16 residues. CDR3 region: CASSPRGRPPWNEQFF. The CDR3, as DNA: TGTGCCAGCAGCCCCCGGGGGAGGCCCCCCTGGAATGAGCAGTTCTTC.

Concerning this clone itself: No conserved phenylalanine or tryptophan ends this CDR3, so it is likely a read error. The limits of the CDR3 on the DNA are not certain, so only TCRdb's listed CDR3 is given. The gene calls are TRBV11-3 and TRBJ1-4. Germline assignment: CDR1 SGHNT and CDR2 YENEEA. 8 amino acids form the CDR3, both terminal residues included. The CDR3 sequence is CASSPTGG.

CDR3: CASSLARGSGNTIYF. DNA of the CDR3: TGCGCCAGCAGCTTGGCCCGGGGTTCGGGAAACACCATATATTTT. The rearrangement uses TRBV5-1 and TRBJ1-3; D is uncertain. CDR3 length equals 15 residues. Per the germline V gene, CDR1 is SGHRS and CDR2 is YFSETQ. Deletions cut 0 bases from V and 4 bases from J, with 11 bases between.

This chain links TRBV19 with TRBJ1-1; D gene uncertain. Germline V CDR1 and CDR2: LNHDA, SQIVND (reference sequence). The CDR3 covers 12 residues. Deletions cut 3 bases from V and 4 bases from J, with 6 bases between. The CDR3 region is CASSMWSTEAFF. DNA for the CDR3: TGTGCCAGTAGTATGTGGAGCACTGAAGCTTTCTTT.

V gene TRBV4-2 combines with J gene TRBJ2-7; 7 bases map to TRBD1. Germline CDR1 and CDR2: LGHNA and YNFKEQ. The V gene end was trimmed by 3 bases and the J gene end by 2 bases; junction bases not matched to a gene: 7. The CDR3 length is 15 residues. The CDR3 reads CASSQNDRDPYEQYF. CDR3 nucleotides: TGTGCCAGCAGCCAGAACGACAGGGACCCCTACGAGCAGTACTTC.

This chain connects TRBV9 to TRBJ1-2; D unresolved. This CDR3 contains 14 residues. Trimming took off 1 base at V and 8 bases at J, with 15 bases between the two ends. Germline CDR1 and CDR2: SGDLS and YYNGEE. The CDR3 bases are TGTGCCAGCAGCGTACTTTGGGGAGAGTGGGGCTACACCTTC. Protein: CASSVLWGEWGYTF.

Here the CDR3 reads CASSANPSGANVLTF. CDR3 sequence (DNA): TGTGCCAGTAGTGCGAACCCCTCTGGGGCCAACGTCCTGACTTTC. The V call is TRBV19, the J call TRBJ2-6; no clear D. V dropped 5 bases and J dropped 0 bases, with 8 bases sitting between them. The CDR3 has 15 residues. Germline CDR1 and CDR2: LNHDA and SQIVND (reference sequence).

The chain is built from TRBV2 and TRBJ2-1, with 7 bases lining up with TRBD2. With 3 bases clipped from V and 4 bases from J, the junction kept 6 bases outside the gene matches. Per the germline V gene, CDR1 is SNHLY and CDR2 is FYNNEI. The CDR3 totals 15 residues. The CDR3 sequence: CASSEWREWYNEQFF. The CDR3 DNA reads TGTGCCAGCAGTGAGTGGCGGGAGTGGTACAATGAGCAGTTCTTC.

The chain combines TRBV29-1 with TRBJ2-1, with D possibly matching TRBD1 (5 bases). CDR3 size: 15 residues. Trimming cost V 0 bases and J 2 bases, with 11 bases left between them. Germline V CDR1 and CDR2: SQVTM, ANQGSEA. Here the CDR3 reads CSVEDPRAAYNEQFF. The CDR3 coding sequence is TGCAGCGTTGAAGATCCCAGGGCGGCCTACAATGAGCAGTTCTTC.

The CDR3 protein is CASSRTRGTSYEQYF. In DNA, the CDR3 is TGTGCCAGCAGCCGCACAAGGGGAACCTCCTACGAGCAGTACTTC. The chain is built from TRBV7-9 and TRBJ2-7, with D perhaps matching TRBD1 (5 bases). The ends were cut back, 5 bases at V and 0 bases at J, with 14 bases in the middle. The CDR3 length is 15 residues. In germline, CDR1 is SEHNR, CDR2 FQNEAQ (reference sequence).